This T cell receptor (beta chain) was identified in a study of T cell repertoires in cytomegalovirus infection. The CDR3 is 14 amino acids. Germline CDR1 reads SGHTA; CDR2 reads FQGNSA. The V and J ends lost 4 bases and 7 bases, in that order; junction bases with no gene match: 3. Via MiXCR, TCRdb re-called the reads, giving one row per CDR3 protein. In the table there are 150,000 or so distinct CDR3 sequences, under 8% of which are singletons. This clonotype has ten or more counts. The sample was PBMCs. The chain combines TRBV7-2 with TRBJ2-3; TRBD2 matches 12 bases. This TCR derives from a human donor in good health (CMV status not recorded). Some clones in this sample may be carry-over from other donors' samples. In DNA form, the CDR3 reads TGTGCCAGCAGCTGGACTAGCGGGGACTATACGCAGTATTTT. It yields the protein CASSWTSGDYTQYF.